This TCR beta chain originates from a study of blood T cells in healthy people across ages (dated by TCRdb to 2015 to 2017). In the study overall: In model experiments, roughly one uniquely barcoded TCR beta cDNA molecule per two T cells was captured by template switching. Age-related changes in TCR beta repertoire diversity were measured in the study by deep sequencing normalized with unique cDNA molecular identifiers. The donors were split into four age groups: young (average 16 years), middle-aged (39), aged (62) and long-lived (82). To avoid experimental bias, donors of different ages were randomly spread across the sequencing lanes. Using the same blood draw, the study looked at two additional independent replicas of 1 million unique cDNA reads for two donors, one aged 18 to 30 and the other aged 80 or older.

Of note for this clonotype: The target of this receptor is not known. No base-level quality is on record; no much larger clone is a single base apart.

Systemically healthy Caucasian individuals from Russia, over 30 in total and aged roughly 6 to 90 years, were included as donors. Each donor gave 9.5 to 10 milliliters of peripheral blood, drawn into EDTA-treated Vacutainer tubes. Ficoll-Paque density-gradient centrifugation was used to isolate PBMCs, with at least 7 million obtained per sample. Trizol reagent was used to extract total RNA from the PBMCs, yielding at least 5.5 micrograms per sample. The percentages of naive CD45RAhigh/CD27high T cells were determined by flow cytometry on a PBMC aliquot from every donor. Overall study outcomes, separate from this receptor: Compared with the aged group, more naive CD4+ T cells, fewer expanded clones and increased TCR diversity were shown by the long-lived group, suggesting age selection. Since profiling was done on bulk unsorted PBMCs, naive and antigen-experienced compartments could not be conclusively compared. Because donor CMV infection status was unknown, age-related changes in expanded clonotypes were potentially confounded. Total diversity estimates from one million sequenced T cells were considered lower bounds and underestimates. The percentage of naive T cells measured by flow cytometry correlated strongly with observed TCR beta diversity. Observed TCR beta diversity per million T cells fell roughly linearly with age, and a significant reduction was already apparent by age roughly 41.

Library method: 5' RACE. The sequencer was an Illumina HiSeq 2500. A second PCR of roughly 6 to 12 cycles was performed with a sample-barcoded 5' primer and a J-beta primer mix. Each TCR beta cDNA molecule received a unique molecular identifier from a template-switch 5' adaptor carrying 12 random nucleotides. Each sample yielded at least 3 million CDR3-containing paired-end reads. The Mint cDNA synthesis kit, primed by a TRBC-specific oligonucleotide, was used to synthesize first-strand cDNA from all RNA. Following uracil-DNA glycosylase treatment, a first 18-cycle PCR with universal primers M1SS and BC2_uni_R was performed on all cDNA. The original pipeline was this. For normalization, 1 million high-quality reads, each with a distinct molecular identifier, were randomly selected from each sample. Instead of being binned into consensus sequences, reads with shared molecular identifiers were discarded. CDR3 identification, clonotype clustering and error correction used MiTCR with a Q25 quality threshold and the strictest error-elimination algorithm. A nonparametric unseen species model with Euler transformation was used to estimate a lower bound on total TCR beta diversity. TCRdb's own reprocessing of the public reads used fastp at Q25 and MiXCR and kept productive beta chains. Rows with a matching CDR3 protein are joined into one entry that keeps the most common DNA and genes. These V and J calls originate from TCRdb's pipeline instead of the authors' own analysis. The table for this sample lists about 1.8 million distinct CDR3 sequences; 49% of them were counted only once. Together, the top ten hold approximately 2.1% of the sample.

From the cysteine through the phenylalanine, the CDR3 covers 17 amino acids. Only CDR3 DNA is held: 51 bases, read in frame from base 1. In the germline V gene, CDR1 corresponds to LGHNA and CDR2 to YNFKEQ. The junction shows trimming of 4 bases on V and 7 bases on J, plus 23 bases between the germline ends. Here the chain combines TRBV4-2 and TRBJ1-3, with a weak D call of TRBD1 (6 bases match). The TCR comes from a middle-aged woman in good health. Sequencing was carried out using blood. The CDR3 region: CASSPQQGLQTQNTIYF. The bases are TGTGCCAGCAGCCCGCAGCAGGGGCTACAGACCCAGAACACCATATATTTT.